This note documents a single T cell receptor (beta chain) sequence. Antigen unknown. This specimen comes from a study of identical twins. TCRdb reprocessed the 5' RACE reads via MiXCR and lists one record per CDR3 protein. The sample has hundreds of thousands of distinct CDR3 sequences; approximately 6% are singletons. General study points: Shared out-of-frame alpha sequences (those common to twins) showed excess low generation probability.

Sample: naive T cells sorted from blood. This receptor was obtained from a young man in good health.

CDR3 sequence reads: CASSLGWREEQYF. In nucleotides, the CDR3 is TGTGCCAGCAGCTTGGGATGGCGGGAGGAGCAGTACTTC. V gene TRBV7-2 combines with J gene TRBJ2-7; 7 positions match TRBD2. The CDR3 has 13 amino acids. The V and J ends lost 3 bases and 7 bases, in that order; junction bases with no gene match: 6. Germline values: CDR1 SGHTA, CDR2 FQGNSA.